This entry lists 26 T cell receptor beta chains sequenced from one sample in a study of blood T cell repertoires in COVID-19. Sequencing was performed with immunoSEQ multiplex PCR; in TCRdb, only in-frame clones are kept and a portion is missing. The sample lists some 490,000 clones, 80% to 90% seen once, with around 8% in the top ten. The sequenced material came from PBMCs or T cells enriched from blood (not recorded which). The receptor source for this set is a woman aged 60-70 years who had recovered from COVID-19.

In DNA, the CDR3 is TGTGCCAGCAGCGCCCAGGGCTACGATCCGCCCCAGCATTTT. It codes for CASSAQGYDPPQHF. The V and J genes are TRBV9 and TRBJ1-5, with TRBD1 as a possible D gene (5 bases). Trimming left V 3 bases short and J 9 bases short, with 16 bases between. The CDR3 consists of 14 residues. Germline lookup yields CDR1 SGDLS and CDR2 YYNGEE.

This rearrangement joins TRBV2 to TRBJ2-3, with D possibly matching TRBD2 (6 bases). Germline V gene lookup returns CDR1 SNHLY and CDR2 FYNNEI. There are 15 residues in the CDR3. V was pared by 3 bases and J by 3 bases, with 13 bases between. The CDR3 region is CASSDGAGRTDTQYF. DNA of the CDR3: TGTGCCAGCAGTGACGGAGCAGGGAGGACAGATACGCAGTATTTT.

CDR3 bases: TGTGCCAGCAGCTTGCAGGGCGTCCTCTATGGCTACACCTTC. This translates into CASSLQGVLYGYTF. The chain links TRBV5-4 to TRBJ1-2; D is perhaps TRBD1 (5 bases). The length of the CDR3 is 14 residues. The germline V and J ends were trimmed by 1 base and 4 bases, with 11 bases remaining between them. Per the germline V gene, CDR1 is SGHNT and CDR2 is YYREEE (reference sequence). The whole variable domain, filled in from reference TRBV5-4 and TRBJ1-2, reads ETGVTQSPTHLIKTRGQQVTLRCSSQSGHNTVSWYQQALGQGPQFIFQYYREEENGRGNFPPRFSGLQFPNYSSELNVNALELDDSALYLCASSLQGVLYGYTFGSGTRLTVV.

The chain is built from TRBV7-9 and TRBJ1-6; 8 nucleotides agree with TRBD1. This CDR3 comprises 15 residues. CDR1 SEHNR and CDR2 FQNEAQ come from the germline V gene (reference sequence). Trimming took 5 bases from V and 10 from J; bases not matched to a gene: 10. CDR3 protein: CASSLNTGGKSPLHF. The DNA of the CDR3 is TGTGCCAGCAGCCTTAATACAGGGGGAAAATCACCCCTCCACTTT. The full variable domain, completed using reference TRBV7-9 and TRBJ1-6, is DTGVSQNPRHKITKRGQNVTFRCDPISEHNRLYWYRQTLGQGPEFLTYFQNEAQLEKSRLLSDRFSAERPKGSFSTLEIQRTEQGDSAMYLCASSLNTGGKSPLHFGNGTRLTVT.

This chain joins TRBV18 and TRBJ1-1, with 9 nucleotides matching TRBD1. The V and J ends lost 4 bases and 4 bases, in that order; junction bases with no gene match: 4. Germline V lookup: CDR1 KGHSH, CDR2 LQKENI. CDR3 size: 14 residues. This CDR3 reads CASSRTGESTEAFF. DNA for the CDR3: TGTGCCAGCTCACGGACAGGGGAGAGCACTGAAGCTTTCTTT.

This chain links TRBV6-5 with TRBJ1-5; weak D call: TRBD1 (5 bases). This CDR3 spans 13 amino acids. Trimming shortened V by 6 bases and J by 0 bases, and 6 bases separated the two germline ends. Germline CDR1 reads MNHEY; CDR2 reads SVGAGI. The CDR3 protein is CASRQASNQPQHF. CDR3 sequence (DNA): TGTGCCAGCAGACAGGCTAGCAATCAGCCCCAGCATTTT.

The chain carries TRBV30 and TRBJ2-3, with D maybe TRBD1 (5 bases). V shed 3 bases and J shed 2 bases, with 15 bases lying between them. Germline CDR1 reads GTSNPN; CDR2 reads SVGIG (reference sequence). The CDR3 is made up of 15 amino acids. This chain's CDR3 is CAWSHAGLYTDTQYF. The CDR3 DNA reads TGTGCCTGGAGCCACGCAGGGTTATACACAGATACGCAGTATTTT.

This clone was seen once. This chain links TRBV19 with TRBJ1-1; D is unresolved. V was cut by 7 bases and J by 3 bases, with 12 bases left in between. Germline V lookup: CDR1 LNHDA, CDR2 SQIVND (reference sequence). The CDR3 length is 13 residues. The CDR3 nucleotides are TGTGCCAGTAAGGATCCCGGGGACACTGAAGCTTTCTTT. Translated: CASKDPGDTEAFF.

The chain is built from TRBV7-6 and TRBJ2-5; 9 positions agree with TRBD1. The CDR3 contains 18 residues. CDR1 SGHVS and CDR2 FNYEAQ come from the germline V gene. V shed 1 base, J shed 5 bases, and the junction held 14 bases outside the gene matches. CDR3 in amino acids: CASSLVGALQGAYETQYF. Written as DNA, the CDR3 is TGTGCCAGCAGCTTAGTTGGGGCCCTACAGGGGGCTTATGAGACCCAGTACTTC. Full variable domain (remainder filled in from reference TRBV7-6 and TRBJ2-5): GAGVSQSPRYKVTKRGQDVALRCDPISGHVSLYWYRQALGQGPEFLTYFNYEAQQDKSGLPNDRFSAERPEGSISTLTIQRTEQRDSAMYRCASSLVGALQGAYETQYFGPGTRLLVL.

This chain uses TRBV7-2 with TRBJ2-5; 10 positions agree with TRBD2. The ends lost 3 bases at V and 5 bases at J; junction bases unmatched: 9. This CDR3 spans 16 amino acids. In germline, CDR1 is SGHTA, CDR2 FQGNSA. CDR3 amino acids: CASSLRSGGAGETQYF. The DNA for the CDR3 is TGTGCCAGCAGCTTGCGGAGCGGGGGGGCCGGGGAGACCCAGTACTTC.

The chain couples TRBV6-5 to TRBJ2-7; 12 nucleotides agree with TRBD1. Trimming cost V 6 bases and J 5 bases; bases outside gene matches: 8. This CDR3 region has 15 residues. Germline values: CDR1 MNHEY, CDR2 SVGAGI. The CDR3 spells CASRSAGTGGHEQYF. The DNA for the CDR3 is TGTGCCAGCAGGTCCGCCGGGACAGGGGGCCACGAGCAGTACTTC.

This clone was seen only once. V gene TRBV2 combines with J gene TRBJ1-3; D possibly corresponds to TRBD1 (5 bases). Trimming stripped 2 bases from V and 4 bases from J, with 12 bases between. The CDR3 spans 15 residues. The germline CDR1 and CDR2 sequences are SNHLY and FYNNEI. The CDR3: CASSEYPGLGNTIYF. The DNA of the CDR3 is TGTGCCAGCAGTGAATATCCAGGGCTCGGAAACACCATATATTTT. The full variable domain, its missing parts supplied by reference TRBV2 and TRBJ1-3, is EPEVTQTPSHQVTQMGQEVILRCVPISNHLYFYWYRQILGQKVEFLVSFYNNEISEKSEIFDDQFSVERPDGSNFTLKIRSTKLEDSAMYFCASSEYPGLGNTIYFGEGSWLTVV.

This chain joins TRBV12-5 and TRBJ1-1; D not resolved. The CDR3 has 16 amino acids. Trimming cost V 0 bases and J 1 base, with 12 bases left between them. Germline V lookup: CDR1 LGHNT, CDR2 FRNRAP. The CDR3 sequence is CASGLVLGGGNTEAFF. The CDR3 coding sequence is TGTGCTAGTGGTTTGGTACTGGGTGGAGGGAACACTGAAGCTTTCTTT.

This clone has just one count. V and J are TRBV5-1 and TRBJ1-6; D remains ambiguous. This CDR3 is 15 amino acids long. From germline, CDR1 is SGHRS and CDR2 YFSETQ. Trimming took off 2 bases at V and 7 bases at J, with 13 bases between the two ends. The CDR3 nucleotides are TGCGCCAGCAGCTTTAGCGGTCCGGGGAATTCACCCCTCCACTTT. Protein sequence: CASSFSGPGNSPLHF.

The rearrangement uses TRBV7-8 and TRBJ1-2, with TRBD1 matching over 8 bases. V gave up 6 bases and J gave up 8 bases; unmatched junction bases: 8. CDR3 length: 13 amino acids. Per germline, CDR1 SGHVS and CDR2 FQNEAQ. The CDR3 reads CASSSGQGRGYTF. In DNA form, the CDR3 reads TGTGCCAGCAGTTCCGGACAGGGCAGGGGCTACACCTTC. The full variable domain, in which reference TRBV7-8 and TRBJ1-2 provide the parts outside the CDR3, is GAGVSQSPRYKVAKRGQDVALRCDPISGHVSLFWYQQALGQGPEFLTYFQNEAQLDKSGLPSDRFFAERPEGSVSTLKIQRTQQEDSAVYLCASSSGQGRGYTFGSGTRLTVV.

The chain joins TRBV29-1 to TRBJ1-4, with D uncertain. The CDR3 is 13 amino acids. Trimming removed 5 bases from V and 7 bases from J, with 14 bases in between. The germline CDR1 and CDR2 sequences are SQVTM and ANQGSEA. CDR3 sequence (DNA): TGCAGCGTTATGCGGGGAGGAGGTGAAAAACTGTTTTTT. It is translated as CSVMRGGGEKLFF.

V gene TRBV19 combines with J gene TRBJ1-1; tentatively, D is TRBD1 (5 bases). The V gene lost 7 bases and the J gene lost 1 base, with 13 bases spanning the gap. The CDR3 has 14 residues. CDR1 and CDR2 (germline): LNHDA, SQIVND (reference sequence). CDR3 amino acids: CASNRQGANTEAFF. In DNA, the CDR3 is TGTGCCAGTAATCGTCAGGGCGCGAACACTGAAGCTTTCTTT. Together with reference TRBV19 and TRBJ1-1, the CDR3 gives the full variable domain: DGGITQSPKYLFRKEGQNVTLSCEQNLNHDAMYWYRQDPGQGLRLIYYSQIVNDFQKGDIAEGYSVSREKKESFPLTVTSAQKNPTAFYLCASNRQGANTEAFFGQGTRLTVV.

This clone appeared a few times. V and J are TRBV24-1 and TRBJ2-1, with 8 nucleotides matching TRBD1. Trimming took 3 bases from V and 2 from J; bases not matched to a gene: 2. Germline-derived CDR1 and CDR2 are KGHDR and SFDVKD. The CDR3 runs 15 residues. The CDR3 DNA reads TGTGCCACCAGTGATGACAGGGGAACCTACAATGAGCAGTTCTTC. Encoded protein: CATSDDRGTYNEQFF.

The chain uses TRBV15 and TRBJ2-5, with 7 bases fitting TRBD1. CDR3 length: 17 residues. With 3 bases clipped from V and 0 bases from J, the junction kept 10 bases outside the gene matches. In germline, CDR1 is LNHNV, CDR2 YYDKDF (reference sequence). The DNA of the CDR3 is TGTGCCACCAGCAGGTCTATACAGGGGCCCAACCAAGAGACCCAGTACTTC. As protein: CATSRSIQGPNQETQYF.

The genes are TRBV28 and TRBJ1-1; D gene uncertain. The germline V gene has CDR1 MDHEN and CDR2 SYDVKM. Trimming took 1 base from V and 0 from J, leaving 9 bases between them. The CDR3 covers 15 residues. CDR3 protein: CASSLYGRMNTEAFF. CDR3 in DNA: TGTGCCAGCAGTTTATACGGTAGAATGAACACTGAAGCTTTCTTT. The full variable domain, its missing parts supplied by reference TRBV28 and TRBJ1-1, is DVKVTQSSRYLVKRTGEKVFLECVQDMDHENMFWYRQDPGLGLRLIYFSYDVKMKEKGDIPEGYSVSREKKERFSLILESASTNQTSMYLCASSLYGRMNTEAFFGQGTRLTVV.

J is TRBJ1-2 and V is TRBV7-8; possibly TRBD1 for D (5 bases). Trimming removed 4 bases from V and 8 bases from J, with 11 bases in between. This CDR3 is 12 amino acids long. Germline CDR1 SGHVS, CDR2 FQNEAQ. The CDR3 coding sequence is TGTGCCAGCAGCTGGGAGGGGAGAGGCTACACCTTC. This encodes CASSWEGRGYTF.

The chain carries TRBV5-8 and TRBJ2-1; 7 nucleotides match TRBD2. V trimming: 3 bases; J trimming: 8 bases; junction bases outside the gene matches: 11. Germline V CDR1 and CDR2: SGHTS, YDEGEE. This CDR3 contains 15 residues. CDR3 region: CASSSGPLTSHEQFF. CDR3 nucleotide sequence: TGTGCCAGCAGCTCCGGACCCTTGACTAGCCATGAGCAGTTCTTC.

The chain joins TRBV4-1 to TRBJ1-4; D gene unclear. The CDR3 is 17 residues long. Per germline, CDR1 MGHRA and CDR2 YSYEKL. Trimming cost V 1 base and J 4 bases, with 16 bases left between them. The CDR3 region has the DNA TGCGCCAGCAGCCAAGTGGTGGGTGGGCTTGATAATGAAAAACTGTTTTTT. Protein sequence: CASSQVVGGLDNEKLFF.

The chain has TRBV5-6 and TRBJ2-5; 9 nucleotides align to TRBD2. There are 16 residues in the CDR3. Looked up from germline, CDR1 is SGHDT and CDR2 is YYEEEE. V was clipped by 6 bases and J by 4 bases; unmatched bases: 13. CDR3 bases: TGTGCCAGCAACCCCCGGGAAGCGGGGGGTGGAGAGACCCAGTACTTC. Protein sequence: CASNPREAGGGETQYF.

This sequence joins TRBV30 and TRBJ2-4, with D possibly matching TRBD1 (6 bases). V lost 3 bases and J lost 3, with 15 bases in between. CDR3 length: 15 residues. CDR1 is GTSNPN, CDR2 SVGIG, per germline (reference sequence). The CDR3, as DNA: TGTGCCTGGAGCCCTCAGGGGTATGGCAAAAACATTCAGTACTTC. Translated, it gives CAWSPQGYGKNIQYF.

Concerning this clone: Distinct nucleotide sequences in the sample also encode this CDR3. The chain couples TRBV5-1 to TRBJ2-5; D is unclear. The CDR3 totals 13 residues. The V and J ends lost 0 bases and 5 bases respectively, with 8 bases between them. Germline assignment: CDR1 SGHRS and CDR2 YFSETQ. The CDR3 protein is CASSLGGGETQYF. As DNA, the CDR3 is TGCGCCAGCAGCTTGGGAGGTGGGGAGACCCAGTACTTC.